The 2 T cell receptor beta chains presented below share a single source sample, sequenced in a study of OX40 agonist ivuxolimab in advanced cancers. The library relied on the immunoSEQ multiplex PCR assay. TCRdb limited this immuneACCESS table to in-frame rearrangements with V and J called. A share of clones is missing; checked studies link under half to unresolved V genes, and the rest is unexplained. This sample is represented by 15,000 to 20,000 clones; about 88% of them were singletons. The biggest ten clones account for 15% to 20% of the sample. The sample here was CD4+ or CD8+ T cells sorted from blood, taken in a trial of the OX40 agonist ivuxolimab. All receptors derive from an adult with an advanced solid tumor such as melanoma, head and neck, liver or kidney cancer.

V gene TRBV28 combines with J gene TRBJ2-7; TRBD1 agrees at 8 bases. Trimming at V came to 10 bases and at J to 4 bases, leaving 12 bases not matched to a gene. Per germline, CDR1 MDHEN and CDR2 SYDVKM. The CDR3 covers 14 residues. The CDR3 bases are TGTGCCACCCGACCCGGACAGGGTCCTTACGAGCAGTACTTC. Translating gives CATRPGQGPYEQYF.

This chain links TRBV9 with TRBJ2-1; 10 bases fit TRBD2. Per germline, CDR1 SGDLS and CDR2 YYNGEE. J was trimmed by 6 bases and V by 4 bases; bases with no gene match: 10. The CDR3 has 16 residues. CDR3 DNA: TGTGCCAGCAGCCCTCAAGCGGGAGGGCCGGGCAATGAGCAGTTCTTC. This sequence encodes CASSPQAGGPGNEQFF.